Listed here is a single T cell receptor beta chain. Investigators performed immunoSEQ version v3.0 at survey level. Sequencing used immunoSEQ multiplex PCR; TCRdb keeps in-frame clones, though not all of them. The table lists about 27,000 clones, roughly 80% of them singletons. This specimen belongs to a study of long-term antiretroviral therapy in people with HIV. Participants living with HIV all received treatment in the United States. The clonotype comes from a man between 35 and 55 years old with HIV. The material was unsorted PBMCs, obtained 3 years after starting antiretroviral therapy.

The CDR3: CASSIVGSTGELFF. CDR3 nucleotide sequence: TGTGCCAGTAGTATCGTGGGAAGCACCGGGGAGCTGTTTTTT. The chain joins TRBV19 to TRBJ2-2, with no clear D. The CDR3 has 14 amino acids. V lost 3 bases and J lost 4, with 9 bases in between. In germline, CDR1 is LNHDA, CDR2 SQIVND (reference sequence).